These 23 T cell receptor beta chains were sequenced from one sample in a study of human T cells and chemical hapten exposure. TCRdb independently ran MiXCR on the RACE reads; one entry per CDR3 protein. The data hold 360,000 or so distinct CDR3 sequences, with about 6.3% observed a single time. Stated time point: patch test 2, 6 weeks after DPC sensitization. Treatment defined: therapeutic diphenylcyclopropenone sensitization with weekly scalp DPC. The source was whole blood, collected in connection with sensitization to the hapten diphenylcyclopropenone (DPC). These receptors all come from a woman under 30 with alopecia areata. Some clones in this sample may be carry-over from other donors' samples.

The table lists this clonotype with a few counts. The CDR3 sequence: CASSQSQGKNSPLHF. The CDR3 bases are TGTGCCAGCAGCCAAAGTCAAGGGAAAAATTCACCCCTCCACTTT. V is TRBV4-2 and J is TRBJ1-6; no firm D call. V lost 2 bases to trimming and J lost 7 bases, with 12 bases between them. The CDR3 covers 15 residues. The germline gives CDR1 LGHNA, CDR2 YNFKEQ.

CDR3 nucleotides: TGTGCCACGACAGGGGGCCTCTTGAACACTGAAGCTTTCTTT. Encoded protein: CATTGGLLNTEAFF. The chain is built from TRBV6-2 or TRBV6-3 and TRBJ1-1, with 10 bases identical to TRBD1. Looked up from germline, CDR1 is MNHEY and CDR2 is SVGEGT. V trimming: 10 bases; J trimming: 0 bases; junction bases outside the gene matches: 5. This CDR3 comprises 14 residues.

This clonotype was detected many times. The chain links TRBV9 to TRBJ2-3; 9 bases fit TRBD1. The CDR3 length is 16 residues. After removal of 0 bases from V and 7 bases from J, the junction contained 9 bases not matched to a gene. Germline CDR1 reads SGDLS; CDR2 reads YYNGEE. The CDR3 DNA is TGTGCCAGCAGCGTAGTGAGGGACAGGGACCCCCATACGCAGTATTTT. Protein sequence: CASSVVRDRDPHTQYF.

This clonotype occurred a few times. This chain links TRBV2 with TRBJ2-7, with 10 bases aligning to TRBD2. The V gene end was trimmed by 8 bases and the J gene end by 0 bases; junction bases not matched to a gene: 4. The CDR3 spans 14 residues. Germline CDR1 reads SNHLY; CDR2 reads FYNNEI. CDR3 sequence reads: CASSVAGGSYEQYF. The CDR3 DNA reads TGTGCCAGCTCCGTAGCGGGGGGCTCCTACGAGCAGTACTTC.

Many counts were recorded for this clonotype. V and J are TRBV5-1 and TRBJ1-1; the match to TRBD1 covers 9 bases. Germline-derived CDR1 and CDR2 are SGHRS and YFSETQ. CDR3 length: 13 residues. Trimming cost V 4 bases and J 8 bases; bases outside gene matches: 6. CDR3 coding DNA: TGCGCCAGCAGCCCGGACGGACAGGGGGAAGCTTTCTTT. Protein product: CASSPDGQGEAFF.

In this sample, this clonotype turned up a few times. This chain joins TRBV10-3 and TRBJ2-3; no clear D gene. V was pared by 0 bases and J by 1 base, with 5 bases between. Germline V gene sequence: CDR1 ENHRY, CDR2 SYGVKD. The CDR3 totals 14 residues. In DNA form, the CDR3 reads TGTGCCATCAGTGAGTCAGGGCGCACAGATACGCAGTATTTT. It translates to CAISESGRTDTQYF.

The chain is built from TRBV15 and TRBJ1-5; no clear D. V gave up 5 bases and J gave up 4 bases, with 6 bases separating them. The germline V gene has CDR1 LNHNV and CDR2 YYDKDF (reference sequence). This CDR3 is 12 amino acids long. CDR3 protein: CATSEGNQPQHF. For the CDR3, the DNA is TGTGCCACCAGCGAGGGAAATCAGCCCCAGCATTTT.

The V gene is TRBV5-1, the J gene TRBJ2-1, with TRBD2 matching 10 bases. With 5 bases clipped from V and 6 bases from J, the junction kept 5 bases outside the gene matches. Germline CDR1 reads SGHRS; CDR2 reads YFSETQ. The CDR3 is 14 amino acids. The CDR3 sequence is CASRLRLAGNEQFF. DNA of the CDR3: TGCGCCAGCAGATTAAGACTAGCGGGCAATGAGCAGTTCTTC.

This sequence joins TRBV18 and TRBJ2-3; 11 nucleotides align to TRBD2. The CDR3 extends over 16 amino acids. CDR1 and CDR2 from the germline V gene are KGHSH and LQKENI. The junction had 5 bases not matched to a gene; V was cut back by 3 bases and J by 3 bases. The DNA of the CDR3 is TGTGCCAGCTCACCCATAGCGGGGGGGCAGACAGATACGCAGTATTTT. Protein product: CASSPIAGGQTDTQYF. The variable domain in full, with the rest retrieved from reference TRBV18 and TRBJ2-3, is NAGVMQNPRHLVRRRGQEARLRCSPMKGHSHVYWYRQLPEEGLKFMVYLQKENIIDESGMPKERFSAEFPKEGPSILRIQQVVRGDSAAYFCASSPIAGGQTDTQYFGPGTRLTVL.

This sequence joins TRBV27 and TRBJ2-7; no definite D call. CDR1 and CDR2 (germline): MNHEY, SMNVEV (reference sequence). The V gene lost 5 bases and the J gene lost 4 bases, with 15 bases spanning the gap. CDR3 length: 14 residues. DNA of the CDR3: TGTGCCAGCAGTCCTCGGACCTTAACGTACGAGCAGTACTTC. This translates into CASSPRTLTYEQYF.

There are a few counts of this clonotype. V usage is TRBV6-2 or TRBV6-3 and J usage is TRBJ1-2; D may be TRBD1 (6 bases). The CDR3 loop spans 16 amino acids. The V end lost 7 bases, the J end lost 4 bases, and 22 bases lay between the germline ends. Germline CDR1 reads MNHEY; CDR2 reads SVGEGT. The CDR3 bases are TGTGCCAGCAAGCGGCCGAGTCGGGGGCTCAGCTATGGCTACACCTTC. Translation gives CASKRPSRGLSYGYTF.

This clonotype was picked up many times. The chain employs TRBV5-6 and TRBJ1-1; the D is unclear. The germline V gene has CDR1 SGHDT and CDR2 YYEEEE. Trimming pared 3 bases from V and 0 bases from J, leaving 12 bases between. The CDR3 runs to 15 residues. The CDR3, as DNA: TGTGCCAGCAGCTCCTCAACAGCAATGAACACTGAAGCTTTCTTT. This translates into CASSSSTAMNTEAFF.

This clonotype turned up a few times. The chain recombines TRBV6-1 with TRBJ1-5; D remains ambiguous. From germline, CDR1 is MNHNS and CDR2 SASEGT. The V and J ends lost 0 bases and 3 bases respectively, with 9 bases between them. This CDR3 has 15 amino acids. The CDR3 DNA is TGTGCCAGCAGTGAAGCACCGGGTCTCAATCAGCCCCAGCATTTT. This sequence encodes CASSEAPGLNQPQHF.

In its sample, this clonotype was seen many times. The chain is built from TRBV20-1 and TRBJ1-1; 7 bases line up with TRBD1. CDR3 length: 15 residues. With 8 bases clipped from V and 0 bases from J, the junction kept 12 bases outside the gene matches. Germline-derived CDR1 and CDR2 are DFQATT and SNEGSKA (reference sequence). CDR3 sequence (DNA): TGCAGTCCAGCTAAGGGGGCGGGGATGAACACTGAAGCTTTCTTT. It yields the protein CSPAKGAGMNTEAFF.

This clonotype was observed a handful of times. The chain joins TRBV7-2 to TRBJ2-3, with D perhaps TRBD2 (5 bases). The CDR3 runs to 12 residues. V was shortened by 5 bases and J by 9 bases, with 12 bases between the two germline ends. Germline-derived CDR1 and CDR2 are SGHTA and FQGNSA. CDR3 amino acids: CASSPDTGTQYF. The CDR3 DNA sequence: TGTGCCAGCAGCCCCGACACGGGGACGCAGTATTTT.

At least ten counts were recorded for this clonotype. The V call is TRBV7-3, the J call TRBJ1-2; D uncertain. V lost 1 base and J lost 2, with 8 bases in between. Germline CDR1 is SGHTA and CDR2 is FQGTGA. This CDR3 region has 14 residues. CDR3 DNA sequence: TGTGCCAGCAGCTTAAATCGGCAGAACTATGGCTACACCTTC. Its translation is CASSLNRQNYGYTF.

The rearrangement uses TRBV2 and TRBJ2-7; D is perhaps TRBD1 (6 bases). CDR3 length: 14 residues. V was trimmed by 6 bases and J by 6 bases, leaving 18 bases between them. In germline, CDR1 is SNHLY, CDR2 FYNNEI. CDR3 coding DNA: TGTGCCAGCAGGATGGGACACCAGACCCCCGAGCAGTACTTC. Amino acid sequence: CASRMGHQTPEQYF. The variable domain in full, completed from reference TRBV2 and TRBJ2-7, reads EPEVTQTPSHQVTQMGQEVILRCVPISNHLYFYWYRQILGQKVEFLVSFYNNEISEKSEIFDDQFSVERPDGSNFTLKIRSTKLEDSAMYFCASRMGHQTPEQYFGPGTRLTVT.

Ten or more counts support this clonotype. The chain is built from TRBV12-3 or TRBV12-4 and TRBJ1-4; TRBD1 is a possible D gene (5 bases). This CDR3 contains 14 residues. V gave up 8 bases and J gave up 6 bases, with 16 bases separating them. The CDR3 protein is CASGRLGEYEKLFF. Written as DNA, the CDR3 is TGTGCCAGCGGGCGCCTGGGGGAATATGAAAAACTGTTTTTT.

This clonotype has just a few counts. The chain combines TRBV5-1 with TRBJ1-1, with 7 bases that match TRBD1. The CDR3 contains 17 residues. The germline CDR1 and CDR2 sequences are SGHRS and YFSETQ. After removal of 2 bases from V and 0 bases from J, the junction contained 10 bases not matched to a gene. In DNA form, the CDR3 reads TGCGCCAGCAGCTTATACCCGGACAGGCAAATGAACACTGAAGCTTTCTTT. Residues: CASSLYPDRQMNTEAFF. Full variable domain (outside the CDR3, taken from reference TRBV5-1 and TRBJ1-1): KAGVTQTPRYLIKTRGQQVTLSCSPISGHRSVSWYQQTPGQGLQFLFEYFSETQRNKGNFPGRFSGRQFSNSRSEMNVSTLELGDSALYLCASSLYPDRQMNTEAFFGQGTRLTVV.

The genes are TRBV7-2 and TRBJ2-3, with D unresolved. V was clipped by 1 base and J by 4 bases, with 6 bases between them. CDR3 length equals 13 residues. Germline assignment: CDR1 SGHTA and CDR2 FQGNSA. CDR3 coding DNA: TGTGCCAGCAGCTTAGATCTCGCAGATACGCAGTATTTT. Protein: CASSLDLADTQYF.

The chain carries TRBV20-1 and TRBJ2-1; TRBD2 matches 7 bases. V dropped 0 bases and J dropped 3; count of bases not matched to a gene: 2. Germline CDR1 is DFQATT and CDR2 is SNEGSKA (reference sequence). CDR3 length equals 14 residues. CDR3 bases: TGCAGTGCTAGAGATGCGGGGGACTACAATGAGCAGTTCTTC. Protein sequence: CSARDAGDYNEQFF.

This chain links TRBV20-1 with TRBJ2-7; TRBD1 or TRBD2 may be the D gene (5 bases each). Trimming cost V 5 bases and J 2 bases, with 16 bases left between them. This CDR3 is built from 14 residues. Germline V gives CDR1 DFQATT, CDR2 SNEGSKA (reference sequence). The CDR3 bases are TGCAGTGCTCCCGGGACCCCAGTCACCTACGAGCAGTACTTC. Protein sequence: CSAPGTPVTYEQYF.

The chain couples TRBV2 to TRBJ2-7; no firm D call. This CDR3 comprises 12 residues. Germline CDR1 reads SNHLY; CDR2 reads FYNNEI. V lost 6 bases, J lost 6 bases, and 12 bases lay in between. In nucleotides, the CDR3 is TGTGCCAGCAGGGGCCCGGGTAGCGAGCAGTACTTC. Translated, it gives CASRGPGSEQYF.